These 20 T cell receptor beta chains were sequenced from one sample in a study of shared clonotypes between healthy human individuals. Repertoires were generated with immunoSEQ multiplex PCR, while TCRdb's copy carries only in-frame clones and drops some. The sample yields 740,000 or so clones, around 73% seen once. The sample was memory CD4+ T cells sorted from blood. The sample's subset: CD45RA-negative fraction. These receptors came from a young woman in good health.

The chain is built from TRBV19 and TRBJ1-1; 7 nucleotides align to TRBD1. There are 14 residues in the CDR3. Trimming took 4 bases from V and 5 from J; bases not matched to a gene: 7. CDR1 and CDR2 (germline): LNHDA, SQIVND (reference sequence). CDR3 loop: CASSNTGEVTEAFF. The CDR3 region has the DNA TGTGCCAGTAGTAATACAGGGGAAGTGACTGAAGCTTTCTTT.

The chain couples TRBV5-1 to TRBJ2-5; D gene uncertain. In germline, CDR1 is SGHRS, CDR2 YFSETQ. Trimming cost V 4 bases and J 2 bases, with 12 bases left between them. CDR3 length: 14 amino acids. CDR3 protein: CASSLTVTQETQYF. The CDR3 nucleotides read TGCGCCAGCAGCCTCACGGTGACTCAAGAGACCCAGTACTTC. Supplemented by reference TRBV5-1 and TRBJ2-5, the full variable domain reads KAGVTQTPRYLIKTRGQQVTLSCSPISGHRSVSWYQQTPGQGLQFLFEYFSETQRNKGNFPGRFSGRQFSNSRSEMNVSTLELGDSALYLCASSLTVTQETQYFGPGTRLLVL.

V is TRBV28 and J is TRBJ1-4; D is possibly TRBD1 (6 bases). Trimming cost V 6 bases and J 5 bases, with 13 bases left between them. Germline V gives CDR1 MDHEN, CDR2 SYDVKM. This CDR3 contains 14 residues. The CDR3 coding sequence is TGTGCCAGCAGCCGGGGGGGCGGGAATGAAAAACTGTTTTTT. Its protein product is CASSRGGGNEKLFF.

The CDR3 DNA reads as TGCAGCGTTGAATCCCAGGGGGCCTACGAGCAGTACTTC. Encoded protein: CSVESQGAYEQYF. The genes are TRBV29-1 and TRBJ2-7; TRBD1 agrees at 7 bases. V lost 2 bases to trimming and J lost 2 bases; unmatched junction nucleotides: 3. This CDR3 region has 13 residues. Germline CDR1 reads SQVTM; CDR2 reads ANQGSEA.

V usage is TRBV2 and J usage is TRBJ1-1; D not certain. CDR1 is SNHLY and CDR2 is FYNNEI in the germline V gene. V gave up 5 bases and J gave up 0 bases, with 10 bases separating them. This CDR3 has 14 amino acids. The CDR3 spells CASSQRELNTEAFF. The DNA for the CDR3 is TGTGCCAGCAGTCAACGGGAATTGAACACTGAAGCTTTCTTT.

In its sample, this clone was seen a few times. The V call is TRBV5-1, the J call TRBJ2-3; TRBD1 or TRBD2 may be the D gene (5 bases each). This CDR3 has 14 residues. Germline values: CDR1 SGHRS, CDR2 YFSETQ. The V end was cut by 7 bases, the J end by 0 bases, with 12 bases between. The DNA for the CDR3 is TGCGCCAGCCTACGGGGCACTAGCACAGATACGCAGTATTTT. Encoded protein: CASLRGTSTDTQYF.

This clone was found a few times. The chain joins TRBV19 to TRBJ1-5; tentatively, D is TRBD1 (6 bases). The CDR3 sequence is 16 residues long. V dropped 3 bases and J dropped 7 bases, with 19 bases sitting between them. Germline CDR1 LNHDA, CDR2 SQIVND (reference sequence). The CDR3 here is CASSMWGRGERQPQHF. In nucleotides, the CDR3 is TGTGCCAGTAGTATGTGGGGCAGGGGAGAAAGACAGCCCCAGCATTTT.

V gene TRBV25-1 combines with J gene TRBJ2-3, with D perhaps TRBD1 (6 bases). In germline, CDR1 is MGHDK, CDR2 SYGVNS. The CDR3 length is 13 residues. V was pared by 10 bases and J by 2 bases, with 13 bases between. In nucleotides, the CDR3 is TGTGCCACCAGGGGAGTAGACACAGATACGCAGTATTTT. Translated, it gives CATRGVDTDTQYF.

The chain recombines TRBV6-1 with TRBJ1-1, with TRBD1 matching over 8 bases. Germline CDR1 MNHNS, CDR2 SASEGT. This CDR3 region has 13 residues. V shed 7 bases, J shed 6 bases, and the junction held 7 bases outside the gene matches. CDR3 DNA: TGTGCCAGCATTCCGGACAGGGTCGCTGAAGCTTTCTTT. Its protein product is CASIPDRVAEAFF.

The J gene is TRBJ2-1, the V gene TRBV5-8; the match to TRBD2 covers 7 bases. Germline-derived CDR1 and CDR2 are SGHTS and YDEGEE. The CDR3 extends over 15 amino acids. V lost 1 base and J lost 4; bases outside the gene matches: 5. The CDR3 region is CASSLWRGTYNEQFF. CDR3 nucleotide sequence: TGTGCCAGCAGCTTGTGGCGGGGGACTTACAATGAGCAGTTCTTC. The full variable domain, in which reference TRBV5-8 and TRBJ2-1 provide the parts outside the CDR3, is EAGVTQSPTHLIKTRGQQATLRCSPISGHTSVYWYQQALGLGLQFLLWYDEGEERNRGNFPPRFSGRQFPNYSSELNVNALELEDSALYLCASSLWRGTYNEQFFGPGTRLTVL.

This clone occurred a few times. The chain links TRBV28 to TRBJ2-7, with a possible D match to TRBD2 (5 bases). V was trimmed by 10 bases and J by 1 base, leaving 11 bases between them. Germline loops: CDR1 MDHEN, CDR2 SYDVKM. The CDR3 sequence is 12 residues long. In DNA form, the CDR3 reads TGTGCCATAAGCGGTATATCCTACGAGCAGTACTTC. Translating gives CAISGISYEQYF.

V is TRBV28 and J is TRBJ2-7; 8 bases align to TRBD2. CDR3 size: 14 residues. The V and J ends lost 7 bases and 3 bases, in that order; junction bases with no gene match: 8. Germline V lookup: CDR1 MDHEN, CDR2 SYDVKM. In DNA, the CDR3 is TGTGCCAGCAACAGCCCGACTAGCGACTACGAGCAGTACTTC. This sequence encodes CASNSPTSDYEQYF. Looking up the rest from reference TRBV28 and TRBJ2-7 gives the full variable domain: DVKVTQSSRYLVKRTGEKVFLECVQDMDHENMFWYRQDPGLGLRLIYFSYDVKMKEKGDIPEGYSVSREKKERFSLILESASTNQTSMYLCASNSPTSDYEQYFGPGTRLTVT.

The chain has TRBV4-2 and TRBJ2-7; D not certain. Germline lookup yields CDR1 LGHNA and CDR2 YNFKEQ. V was pared by 5 bases and J by 10 bases, with 21 bases between. This CDR3 comprises 14 residues. CDR3 sequence (DNA): TGTGCCAGCAGCTTCCCGGGCTACGACCCCCTACAGTACTTC. Protein sequence: CASSFPGYDPLQYF.

In its sample, this clone was seen once. This rearrangement joins TRBV11-2 to TRBJ1-2; a possible D gene is TRBD1 (6 bases). Germline lookup yields CDR1 SGHAT and CDR2 FQNNGV. The CDR3 has 14 amino acids. Trimming shortened V by 6 bases and J by 8 bases, and 19 bases separated the two germline ends. CDR3 sequence reads: CASREQPGAGGYTF. CDR3 DNA: TGTGCCAGCAGAGAACAGCCAGGGGCGGGGGGCTACACCTTC.

The V call is TRBV29-1, the J call TRBJ2-6; no firm D call. Germline-derived CDR1 and CDR2 are SQVTM and ANQGSEA. V gave up 6 bases and J gave up 4 bases, with 13 bases separating them. The CDR3 runs to 14 residues. The CDR3 DNA reads as TGCAGCGTCAGTATAGACTCGGGGGCCAACGTCCTGACTTTC. The encoded protein is CSVSIDSGANVLTF.

The chain combines TRBV28 with TRBJ2-7, with 11 nucleotides matching TRBD2. With 4 bases clipped from V and 5 bases from J, the junction kept 22 bases outside the gene matches. In germline, CDR1 is MDHEN, CDR2 SYDVKM. This CDR3 has 20 amino acids. CDR3: CASSSHRGIAGGLPLHEQYF. CDR3 DNA: TGTGCCAGCAGTTCCCACAGGGGGATAGCGGGAGGGTTACCCCTCCACGAGCAGTACTTC. The variable domain in full, completed from reference TRBV28 and TRBJ2-7, reads DVKVTQSSRYLVKRTGEKVFLECVQDMDHENMFWYRQDPGLGLRLIYFSYDVKMKEKGDIPEGYSVSREKKERFSLILESASTNQTSMYLCASSSHRGIAGGLPLHEQYFGPGTRLTVT.

The rearrangement uses TRBV27 and TRBJ2-3; no definite D call. The CDR3 runs to 13 residues. Germline V CDR1 and CDR2: MNHEY, SMNVEV (reference sequence). V was trimmed by 0 bases and J by 4 bases, leaving 5 bases between them. CDR3 residues: CASSLSWADTQYF. CDR3 DNA sequence: TGTGCCAGCAGTTTATCGTGGGCAGATACGCAGTATTTT.

The V gene is TRBV27, the J gene TRBJ2-7; D is perhaps TRBD2 (5 bases). Germline V lookup: CDR1 MNHEY, CDR2 SMNVEV (reference sequence). The CDR3 length is 11 residues. V lost 5 bases to trimming and J lost 9 bases, with 11 bases between them. CDR3 residues: CASSNRGSQYF. In DNA, the CDR3 is TGTGCCAGCAGTAACCGCGGGTCGCAGTACTTC.

The rearrangement links TRBV11-2 to TRBJ2-3, with a weak D call TRBD2 (5 bases). CDR1 SGHAT and CDR2 FQNNGV come from the germline V gene. The CDR3 extends over 16 amino acids. Trimming pared 8 bases from V and 0 bases from J, leaving 18 bases between. CDR3 amino acids: CASRSGGGRSTDTQYF. CDR3 bases: TGTGCCAGCCGTTCCGGTGGCGGGCGAAGCACAGATACGCAGTATTTT.

This chain joins TRBV29-1 and TRBJ2-5; the D gene is possibly TRBD2 (5 bases). The DNA end is more similar to TRBJ2-7, so the J call may be wrong. CDR1 is SQVTM, CDR2 ANQGSEA, per germline. There are 13 residues in the CDR3. The CDR3 sequence: CSATDYLLYEQYF. Written as DNA, the CDR3 is TGCAGCGCCACAGACTACCTGCTCTACGAGCAGTACTTC.